The clone carrying this T cell receptor (beta chain) has at least ten counts. Its specificity is unknown. TCRdb fed the reads into MiXCR, producing one record per CDR3 protein. The sample lists 270,000 or so distinct CDR3 sequences, about a sixth seen once, with about half in the top ten. The data belong to a study of T cell repertoires in cytomegalovirus infection. General study findings and limits: Clonotype analysis showed dominance of the ex vivo response by HLA-C-restricted CMV-specific TCR beta clonotypes.

Looked up from germline, CDR1 is SGHTA and CDR2 is FQGNSA. The CDR3 contains 16 residues. Deletions cut 0 bases from V and 3 bases from J, with 15 bases between. V and J are TRBV7-2 and TRBJ2-7; TRBD1 or TRBD2 may be the D gene (5 bases each). The clonotype comes from a human donor in good health (CMV status not recorded). Some clones in this sample may be carry-over from other donors' samples. The specimen sequenced was CD8+ T cells from PBMCs. The CDR3 loop reads CASSLALGTGIYEQYF. The CDR3 nucleotides read TGTGCCAGCAGCTTAGCGTTGGGGACGGGAATCTACGAGCAGTACTTC.